Included here is one T cell receptor beta chain sequence, with context. Its antigen specificity is not known. No much larger clonotype is one base removed from it; base qualities were not supplied. The immunoSEQ Assay, a bias-controlled multiplex PCR, was used to amplify TCRbeta CDR3 regions from genomic DNA. From the authors' description of their analysis: Within the assay, amplification of reference gene primers was used to estimate how many nucleated cells each sample contained. To quantify the absolute abundance of each unique TCRbeta CDR3 rearrangement, sequence reads were collapsed and filtered. For each sample, productive Simpson clonality was calculated by taking the square root of Simpson's diversity index across productive rearrangements. The table comes from immuneACCESS by way of TCRdb, which keeps in-frame sequences with V and J called. Part of the clones is missing from these tables; in studies checked, under half for an unresolved V gene and the rest for unknown reasons. V and J calls and clone size come straight from that table; D and trimming were deduced from the DNA. In this sample the table shows tens of thousands of clones, around 85% of which occur a single time. Roughly 12% of the sample rests with the top ten.

The collaborating institutions used their own protocols to collect whole blood in K2EDTA tubes. For TCRbeta analysis, collaborators shipped samples in one of three forms: frozen whole blood, isolated PBMCs, or DNA extracted from either of those sample types. The record originates from a study of blood T cell repertoires in COVID-19 (dated by TCRdb to 2020 to 2022). Regarding the complete study: The collaborator samples originated in the United States, Italy and Spain and spanned the acute and convalescent phases of COVID-19. The repertoires were released in a freely available public database intended as a resource for research on the immune response to SARS-CoV-2. Subjects who had been exposed to COVID-19, were actively infected with it, or had recovered from it provided the deeply sampled blood TCRbeta repertoires that made up the dataset. HLA class I and class II types, where available, came from metadata supplied by the sample provider rather than from assay-based typing. Samples were obtained from the ongoing ImmuneRACE study (first 160 participants) and from 1,254 subjects provided by 6 global collaborators. A de-identified subject ID, COVID-19 status, age in years and sex were almost always included in the sample metadata. The prospective study material was composed of cDNA or gDNA derived from T cells, B-cell-depleted T cells, or PBMCs.

What the authors observed across the whole study: The amount of clinical and demographic metadata varied by source and participant and was provided uncurated.

Sequenced sample: peripheral blood. This TCR derives from a human donor in a cohort sampled during active COVID-19.

The DNA sequence is TGCGCCAGCACCCCAGACAGGTGCCCCTATGGCTACACCTTC. Its protein reads: CASTPDRCPYGYTF. The chain couples TRBV23-1 to TRBJ1-2; the D segment could be TRBD1, given 6 matching bases. TRBV23-1 counts as an open reading frame of uncertain function. Including the terminal cysteine and phenylalanine, the CDR3 comprises 14 residues. Only the CDR3 DNA is retained, 42 bases long and in frame from the first base. V and J are truncated by 7 bases and 4 bases respectively, leaving an intervening sequence of 16 bases.